These 19 T cell receptor beta chains originate from one sample sequenced in a study of blood T cell repertoires in COVID-19 (dated by TCRdb to the early 2020s). Library preparation used the immunoSEQ multiplex PCR assay. TCRdb took over this immuneACCESS table, retaining in-frame rearrangements with V and J assigned. Such tables are incomplete; in checked studies, under half of the missing clones stem from an unresolved V gene, and the remainder is unexplained. Within this sample are about 290,000 clones, with around 86% of them counted one time only. The top ten hold 1.7% of the sample. Source material: PBMCs or T cells enriched from blood (not recorded which). These receptors were collected from a woman between 40 and 50 years old who had recovered from COVID-19.

For the CDR3, the DNA is TGTGCCAGCAGCCCTACCGGCAGGGACAGGGGCTTAGAGACCCAGTACTTC. Its protein is CASSPTGRDRGLETQYF. The chain has TRBV5-8 and TRBJ2-5, with 10 bases aligning to TRBD1. CDR1 SGHTS and CDR2 YDEGEE come from the germline V gene. The CDR3 runs 17 residues. The junction had 13 bases not matched to a gene; V was cut back by 4 bases and J by 4 bases. The whole variable domain, filled in from reference TRBV5-8 and TRBJ2-5, reads EAGVTQSPTHLIKTRGQQATLRCSPISGHTSVYWYQQALGLGLQFLLWYDEGEERNRGNFPPRFSGRQFPNYSSELNVNALELEDSALYLCASSPTGRDRGLETQYFGPGTRLLVL.

Points on this clone: Other DNA sequences in this specimen translate into the identical CDR3. V gene TRBV9 combines with J gene TRBJ2-3, with 8 bases lining up with TRBD2. The germline gives CDR1 SGDLS, CDR2 YYNGEE. The CDR3 spans 16 residues. V shed 0 bases, J shed 2 bases, and the junction held 5 bases outside the gene matches. The CDR3 DNA reads as TGTGCCAGCAGCGTAGTGGCGGGGGGCCTCACAGATACGCAGTATTTT. Translation: CASSVVAGGLTDTQYF.

The chain carries TRBV7-9 and TRBJ1-2; 8 nucleotides line up with TRBD1. Losses at the gene ends were 0 bases for V and 7 bases for J; bases not matched to a gene: 4. The CDR3 spans 14 residues. The germline gives CDR1 SEHNR, CDR2 FQNEAQ (reference sequence). The CDR3 region has the DNA TGTGCCAGCAGCTTAGCCAGGGGGCTGGTTGGCTACACCTTC. The encoded protein is CASSLARGLVGYTF.

This chain uses TRBV5-1 with TRBJ1-4; no definite D call. The V gene's germline CDR1 is SGHRS and CDR2 YFSETQ. This CDR3 contains 12 residues. With 4 bases removed from V and 7 bases from J, the gap between germline ends came to 8 bases. The CDR3 here is CASSPEGEKLFF. The CDR3 DNA is TGCGCCAGCAGCCCCGAGGGTGAAAAACTGTTTTTT.

V usage is TRBV2 and J usage is TRBJ1-5; D might be TRBD1 (6 bases). V was cut by 7 bases and J by 1 base, with 14 bases left in between. The CDR3 sequence is 15 residues long. Germline lookup yields CDR1 SNHLY and CDR2 FYNNEI. CDR3 DNA: TGTGCCAGCACCCTCGAGGGGGTAAGCAATCAGCCCCAGCATTTT. It yields the protein CASTLEGVSNQPQHF.

V gene TRBV10-2 combines with J gene TRBJ1-1, with no clear D. The V gene lost 2 bases and the J gene lost 5 bases, with 12 bases spanning the gap. Germline V gene sequence: CDR1 WSHSY, CDR2 SAAADI. The CDR3 loop spans 14 amino acids. The CDR3 nucleotides read TGCGCCAGCAGTGAGGCGGGTGGGCGGACTGAAGCTTTCTTT. It yields the protein CASSEAGGRTEAFF.

V gene TRBV12-5 combines with J gene TRBJ2-4, with D perhaps TRBD1 (5 bases). V was shortened by 7 bases and J by 7 bases, with 17 bases between the two germline ends. Germline V CDR1 and CDR2: LGHNT, FRNRAP. The CDR3 loop spans 14 amino acids. CDR3 sequence reads: CASALGHLGNIQYF. In DNA form, the CDR3 reads TGTGCTAGTGCCTTAGGACATCTCGGGAACATTCAGTACTTC.

This chain uses TRBV6-5 with TRBJ1-2; D is possibly TRBD1 (5 bases). This CDR3 contains 12 residues. Trimming left V 5 bases short and J 5 bases short, with 9 bases between. Germline values: CDR1 MNHEY, CDR2 SVGAGI. CDR3 sequence: CASSSRQYGYTF. As DNA, the CDR3 is TGTGCCAGCAGTAGCCGACAGTATGGCTACACCTTC.

This clone was seen only once. A read error is likely, as this CDR3 ends without the conserved phenylalanine or tryptophan. The limits of the CDR3 on the DNA are not certain, so only TCRdb's listed CDR3 is given. This chain links TRBV6-4 with TRBJ2-4; the table assigns TRBD1, which was not confirmed against the DNA. The CDR3 region is 13 residues in length, termini included. CDR1 is MRHNA, CDR2 SNTAGT, per germline. CDR3 sequence: CASSDSKRTGSVV.

The chain joins TRBV5-8 to TRBJ1-4; no firm D call. The V gene lost 7 bases and the J gene lost 4 bases, with 17 bases spanning the gap. The CDR3 runs to 15 residues. In germline, CDR1 is SGHTS, CDR2 YDEGEE. The CDR3 DNA reads as TGTGCCAGCCCAAGTTCGAGGCGCGGTAATGAAAAACTGTTTTTT. It yields the protein CASPSSRRGNEKLFF. The whole variable domain, remainder taken from reference TRBV5-8 and TRBJ1-4, is EAGVTQSPTHLIKTRGQQATLRCSPISGHTSVYWYQQALGLGLQFLLWYDEGEERNRGNFPPRFSGRQFPNYSSELNVNALELEDSALYLCASPSSRRGNEKLFFGSGTQLSVL.

The V and J genes are TRBV7-9 and TRBJ2-3; D remains ambiguous. Trimming left V 0 bases short and J 9 bases short, with 13 bases between. The CDR3 loop spans 14 amino acids. From germline, CDR1 is SEHNR and CDR2 FQNEAQ (reference sequence). The CDR3 nucleotides read TGTGCCAGCAGCTTAGCACGGTGGCTGGAGACGCAGTATTTT. This translates into CASSLARWLETQYF.

V gene TRBV6-5 combines with J gene TRBJ2-1; 8 bases agree with TRBD1. V gave up 7 bases and J gave up 2 bases; unmatched junction bases: 7. The germline gives CDR1 MNHEY, CDR2 SVGAGI. This CDR3 comprises 15 residues. The CDR3 bases are TGTGCCAGCACGGACAGGGCCAACACCTACAATGAGCAGTTCTTC. Amino acids: CASTDRANTYNEQFF.

This chain links TRBV13 with TRBJ1-3; 9 bases agree with TRBD1. Looked up from germline, CDR1 is PRHDT and CDR2 is FYEKMQ (reference sequence). The CDR3 covers 14 residues. Losses at the gene ends were 5 bases for V and 9 bases for J; bases not matched to a gene: 8. CDR3 sequence reads: CASSHGTGLRTIYF. DNA for the CDR3: TGTGCCAGCAGCCATGGGACAGGGCTGCGCACCATATATTTT.

The V call is TRBV6-5, the J call TRBJ1-1; D possibly corresponds to TRBD1 (5 bases). Germline V gene data show CDR1 as MNHEY and CDR2 as SVGAGI. V gave up 0 bases and J gave up 5 bases, with 10 bases separating them. The CDR3 sequence is 14 residues long. The CDR3 bases are TGTGCCAGCAGTTACTCGGAAGGGGCAACTGAAGCTTTCTTT. Its translation is CASSYSEGATEAFF.

The DNA for the CDR3 is TGTGCCAGCAGCCCCCCGGGACAGGGGGCGAGGGAGACCCAGTACTTC. It specifies CASSPPGQGARETQYF. J is TRBJ2-5 and V is TRBV2; TRBD1 matches at 12 bases. Trimming cost V 6 bases and J 5 bases; bases outside gene matches: 10. CDR1 is SNHLY and CDR2 is FYNNEI in the germline V gene. This CDR3 comprises 16 residues.

The chain carries TRBV7-3 and TRBJ1-2; 9 nucleotides align to TRBD1. Unmatched junction bases numbered 5, after V lost 4 bases and J lost 8 bases. The CDR3 has 13 amino acids. Germline V CDR1 and CDR2: SGHTA, FQGTGA. Here the CDR3 DNA reads TGTGCCAGCAGCTCCCGGACAGGGGAGGGCTACACCTTC. Its protein is CASSSRTGEGYTF. Drawing the rest from reference TRBV7-3 and TRBJ1-2, the complete variable domain is GAGVSQTPSNKVTEKGKYVELRCDPISGHTALYWYRQSLGQGPEFLIYFQGTGAADDSGLPNDRFFAVRPEGSVSTLKIQRTERGDSAVYLCASSSRTGEGYTFGSGTRLTVV.

The rearrangement joins TRBV19 to TRBJ1-1; 8 nucleotides align to TRBD1. CDR1 is LNHDA and CDR2 is SQIVND in the germline V gene (reference sequence). V shed 5 bases, J shed 5 bases, and the junction held 7 bases outside the gene matches. The CDR3 is 14 amino acids. The CDR3 nucleotides read TGTGCCAGTAGTCCGTGGACAGGGCGGACTGAAGCTTTCTTT. Translation gives CASSPWTGRTEAFF.

The chain is built from TRBV7-8 and TRBJ1-1; D uncertain. V dropped 4 bases and J dropped 5 bases, with 17 bases sitting between them. CDR3 size: 15 residues. Germline V gene data show CDR1 as SGHVS and CDR2 as FQNEAQ. CDR3 coding DNA: TGTGCCAGCAGCTCCCGGATCTCAGGAGGGACTGAAGCTTTCTTT. Its protein product is CASSSRISGGTEAFF.

This chain connects TRBV5-1 to TRBJ1-3; D may be TRBD1 (6 bases). The V gene lost 0 bases and the J gene lost 1 base, with 14 bases spanning the gap. The CDR3 runs to 17 residues. Germline-derived CDR1 and CDR2 are SGHRS and YFSETQ. CDR3 bases: TGCGCCAGCAGCTTGGAGGCGGGGGCGGCTTCTGGAAACACCATATATTTT. Translated, it gives CASSLEAGAASGNTIYF.